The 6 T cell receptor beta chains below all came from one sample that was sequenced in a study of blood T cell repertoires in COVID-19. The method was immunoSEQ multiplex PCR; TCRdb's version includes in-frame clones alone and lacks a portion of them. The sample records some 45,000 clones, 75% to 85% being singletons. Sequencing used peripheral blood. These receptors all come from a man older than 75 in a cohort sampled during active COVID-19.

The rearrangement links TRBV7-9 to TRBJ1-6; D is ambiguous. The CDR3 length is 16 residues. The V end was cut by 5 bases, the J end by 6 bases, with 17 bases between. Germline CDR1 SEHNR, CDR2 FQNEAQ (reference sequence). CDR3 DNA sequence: TGTGCCAGCAGCGAAGACACATCAGGAGGTAATTCACCCCTCCACTTT. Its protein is CASSEDTSGGNSPLHF.

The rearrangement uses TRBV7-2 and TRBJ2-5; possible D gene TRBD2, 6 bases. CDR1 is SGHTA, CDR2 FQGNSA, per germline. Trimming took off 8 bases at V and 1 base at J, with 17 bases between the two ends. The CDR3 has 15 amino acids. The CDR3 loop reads CASCRTASVQETQYF. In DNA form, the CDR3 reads TGTGCCAGCTGCAGGACGGCTAGCGTCCAAGAGACCCAGTACTTC.

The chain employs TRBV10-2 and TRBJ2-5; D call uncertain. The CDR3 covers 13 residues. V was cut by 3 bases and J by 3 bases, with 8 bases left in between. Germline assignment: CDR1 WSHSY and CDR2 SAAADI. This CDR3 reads CASSERGKETQYF. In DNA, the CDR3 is TGCGCCAGCAGTGAACGCGGCAAAGAGACCCAGTACTTC.

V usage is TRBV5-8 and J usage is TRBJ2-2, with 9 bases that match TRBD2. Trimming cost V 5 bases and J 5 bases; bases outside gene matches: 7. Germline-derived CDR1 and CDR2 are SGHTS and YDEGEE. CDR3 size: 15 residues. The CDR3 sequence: CASRARLAGTGELFF. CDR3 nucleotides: TGTGCCAGCAGGGCAAGGCTAGCGGGAACCGGGGAGCTGTTTTTT. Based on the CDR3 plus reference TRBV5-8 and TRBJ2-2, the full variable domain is EAGVTQSPTHLIKTRGQQATLRCSPISGHTSVYWYQQALGLGLQFLLWYDEGEERNRGNFPPRFSGRQFPNYSSELNVNALELEDSALYLCASRARLAGTGELFFGEGSRLTVL.

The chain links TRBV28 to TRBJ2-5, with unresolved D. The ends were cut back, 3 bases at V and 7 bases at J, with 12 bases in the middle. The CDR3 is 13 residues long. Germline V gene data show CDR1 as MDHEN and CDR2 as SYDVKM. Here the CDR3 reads CASSLAAPATQYF. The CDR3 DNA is TGTGCCAGCAGTTTGGCGGCACCGGCGACCCAGTACTTC.

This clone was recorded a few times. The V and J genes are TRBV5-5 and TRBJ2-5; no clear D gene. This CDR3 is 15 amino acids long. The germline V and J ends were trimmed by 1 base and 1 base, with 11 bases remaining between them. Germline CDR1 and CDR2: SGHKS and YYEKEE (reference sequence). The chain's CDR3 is CASSLQGGFQETQYF. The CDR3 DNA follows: TGTGCCAGCAGCTTGCAAGGCGGCTTCCAAGAGACCCAGTACTTC.